This T cell receptor beta chain was recovered during a study of blood T cell repertoires in COVID-19. About the study: Acute and convalescent COVID-19 samples came from the United States, Italy and Spain. PBMCs, B-cell-depleted T cells, or T cells provided the cDNA or gDNA that made up the material.

As processed by the authors: By means of reference gene primer amplification, nucleated cell counts were estimated. Sequencing used immunoSEQ multiplex PCR; TCRdb keeps in-frame clones, though not all of them. V and J calls and clone size are as listed in that table; D and trimming were resolved from the DNA. The table includes fewer than 110,000 clones, approximately 88% detected once. The CDR3 contains 18 residues. The J segment lost 4 bases and the V segment lost 0 bases, leaving 12 bases of the junction unmatched. CDR1 is SGHKS and CDR2 is YYEKEE in the germline V gene (reference sequence). This TCR came from a human donor in a cohort sampled during active COVID-19. Specimen: peripheral blood. The J gene is TRBJ1-4, the V gene TRBV5-5; 7 nucleotides line up with TRBD1. CDR3: CASSLGPDRDKGNEKLFF. In DNA form, the CDR3 reads TGTGCCAGCAGCTTGGGCCCCGACAGGGATAAGGGTAATGAAAAACTGTTTTTT. The variable domain in full, completed from reference TRBV5-5 and TRBJ1-4, reads DAGVTQSPTHLIKTRGQQVTLRCSPISGHKSVSWYQQVLGQGPQFIFQYYEKEERGRGNFPDRFSARQFPNYSSELNVNALLLGDSALYLCASSLGPDRDKGNEKLFFGSGTQLSVL.